This T cell receptor (beta chain) was identified during a study of T-cell reconstitution after alpha-beta-depleted transplantation in children. Findings and limits, study-wide: Where alpha-beta T cells came from about two months after transplant was reportedly several hundred expanded graft clones. Some patients showed high day-60 TCRbeta diversity, which derived from surviving recipient T cells and thymic progenitors. T-cell numbers and diversity one year post-transplant derived largely from freshly generated T cells.

This sample's TCRbeta library carried unique molecular identifier barcodes. TCRdb analysed the PCR reads with MiXCR anew, one entry per CDR3 protein. This table holds around 300,000 distinct CDR3 sequences, roughly 21% found once. Points on this clonotype: Its specificity is not known.

The receptor was derived from a male patient under 18 who had a stem cell transplant for acute lymphoblastic leukemia, so the T cells may come from the graft donor. The sample was PBMCs, mostly from graft donor cells, taken 180 days after TCRalphabeta/CD19-depleted stem cell transplant.

The CDR3 sequence is CASSSQREGYNEQFF. The CDR3 bases are TGTGCCAGCAGCTCACAGCGGGAGGGGTACAATGAGCAGTTCTTC. The chain joins TRBV9 to TRBJ2-1, with 10 nucleotides matching TRBD2. With 4 bases clipped from V and 4 bases from J, the junction kept 5 bases outside the gene matches. The CDR3 totals 15 residues. Germline V gene data show CDR1 as SGDLS and CDR2 as YYNGEE.